One sample yielded the 6 T cell receptor beta chains listed below, sequenced in a study of identical twins. Each CDR3 protein is one row after TCRdb ran MiXCR on the 5' RACE reads. Found here are some 660,000 distinct CDR3 sequences, 8% to 9% of them singletons; the top ten hold approximately 0.89%. This sample also appeared in a second study, on yellow fever vaccine responses in identical twins.

The sequenced material came from PBMCs. The receptors derive from a woman aged 18-35 years in good health.

This clonotype occurred a few times. The chain recombines TRBV11-2 with TRBJ1-4; TRBD1 matches 9 bases. Germline V CDR1 and CDR2: SGHAT, FQNNGV. This CDR3 comprises 15 residues. V was clipped by 4 bases and J by 4 bases; unmatched bases: 4. This CDR3 reads CASSSRTGDNEKLFF. CDR3 sequence (DNA): TGTGCCAGCAGCTCCAGGACAGGGGATAATGAAAAACTGTTTTTT. Using reference TRBV11-2 and TRBJ1-4 for the parts outside the CDR3, the full variable domain is EAGVAQSPRYKIIEKRQSVAFWCNPISGHATLYWYQQILGQGPKLLIQFQNNGVVDDSQLPKDRFSAERLKGVDSTLKIQPAKLEDSAVYLCASSSRTGDNEKLFFGSGTQLSVL.

This chain joins TRBV11-2 and TRBJ2-7, with 9 bases aligning to TRBD2. Looked up from germline, CDR1 is SGHAT and CDR2 is FQNNGV. The V gene end was trimmed by 0 bases and the J gene end by 6 bases; junction bases not matched to a gene: 12. The CDR3 covers 17 residues. The CDR3 spells CASSLETRLAVFGEQYF. CDR3 coding DNA: TGTGCCAGCAGCTTAGAGACTAGACTAGCGGTTTTCGGCGAGCAGTACTTC.

This clonotype has more than one count but fewer than ten. The rearrangement uses TRBV25-1 and TRBJ1-4; D uncertain. The CDR3 is 13 amino acids. The V end was cut by 1 base, the J end by 8 bases, with 8 bases between. In germline, CDR1 is MGHDK, CDR2 SYGVNS. The CDR3 region has the DNA TGTGCCAGCAGTGAATTAGTAGACGAAAAACTGTTTTTT. Protein product: CASSELVDEKLFF.

This clonotype has a handful of counts. The rearrangement uses TRBV7-2 and TRBJ1-5; weak D call: TRBD1 (5 bases). The germline gives CDR1 SGHTA, CDR2 FQGNSA. CDR3 length: 14 amino acids. Between the trimmed V and J ends, which lost 3 bases and 7 bases, there was a span of 13 bases. Here the CDR3 reads CASSLLGEGQPQHF. For the CDR3, the DNA is TGTGCCAGCAGCTTGTTGGGGGAGGGGCAGCCCCAGCATTTT. Complete variable domain (other parts from reference TRBV7-2 and TRBJ1-5): GAGVSQSPSNKVTEKGKDVELRCDPISGHTALYWYRQSLGQGLEFLIYFQGNSAPDKSGLPSDRFSAERTGGSVSTLTIQRTQQEDSAVYLCASSLLGEGQPQHFGDGTRLSIL.

The chain has TRBV2 and TRBJ2-1; no clear D. Deletions cut 3 bases from V and 9 bases from J, with 9 bases between. The germline CDR1 and CDR2 sequences are SNHLY and FYNNEI. The CDR3 is made up of 12 amino acids. The CDR3 sequence is CASSDSMGEQFF. The CDR3 bases are TGTGCCAGCAGTGACTCCATGGGTGAGCAGTTCTTC.

The chain has TRBV28 and TRBJ2-5; 8 bases agree with TRBD2. V lost 6 bases, J lost 0 bases, and 18 bases stayed unmatched. This CDR3 has 19 amino acids. Germline assignment: CDR1 MDHEN and CDR2 SYDVKM. CDR3 nucleotide sequence: TGTGCCAGCAGCTCACTGGTCCTGGGCAGCGGGGGTCACCAAGAGACCCAGTACTTC. It encodes CASSSLVLGSGGHQETQYF.